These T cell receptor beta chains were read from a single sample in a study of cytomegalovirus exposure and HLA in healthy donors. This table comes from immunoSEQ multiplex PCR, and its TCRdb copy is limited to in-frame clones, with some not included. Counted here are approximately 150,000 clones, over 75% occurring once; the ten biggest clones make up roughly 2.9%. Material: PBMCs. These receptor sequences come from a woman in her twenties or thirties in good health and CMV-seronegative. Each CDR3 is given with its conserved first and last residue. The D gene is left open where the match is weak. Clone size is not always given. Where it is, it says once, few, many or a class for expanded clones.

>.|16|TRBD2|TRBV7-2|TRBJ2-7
CASSPGAGGPYYEQYF
TGTGCCAGCAGCCCAGGCGCGGGGGGGCCCTACTACGAGCAGTACTTC
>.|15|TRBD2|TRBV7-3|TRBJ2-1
CASSSTSGAYNEQFF
TGTGCCAGCAGCTCCACTAGCGGAGCCTACAATGAGCAGTTCTTC
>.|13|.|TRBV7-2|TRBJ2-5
CASSRTLTETQYF
TGTGCCAGCAGCCGGACTCTAACAGAGACCCAGTACTTC
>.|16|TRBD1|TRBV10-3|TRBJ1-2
CAISDAPGGFNYGYTF
TGTGCCATCAGTGACGCTCCAGGGGGATTTAACTATGGCTACACCTTC
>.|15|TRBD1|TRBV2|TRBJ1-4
CASRHRGFTNEKLFF
TGTGCCAGCAGGCACAGGGGGTTCACTAATGAAAAACTGTTTTTT
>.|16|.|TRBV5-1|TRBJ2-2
CASSLVVSGNTGELFF
TGCGCCAGCAGCTTGGTGGTTAGCGGGAACACCGGGGAGCTGTTTTTT
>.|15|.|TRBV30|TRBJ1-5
CAWSVWSYSNQPQHF
TGTGCCTGGAGTGTCTGGTCCTATAGCAATCAGCCCCAGCATTTT
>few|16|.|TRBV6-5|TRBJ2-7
CASSYSAVPVSYEQYF
TGTGCCAGCAGTTACTCGGCAGTCCCCGTATCCTACGAGCAGTACTTC
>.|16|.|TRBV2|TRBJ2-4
CASSEVGNLAKNIQYF
TGTGCCAGCAGTGAGGTGGGCAACCTAGCCAAAAACATTCAGTACTTC
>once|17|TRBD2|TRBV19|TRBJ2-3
CASRRTSGRAVQDTQYF
TGTGCCAGTAGAAGGACTAGCGGGAGGGCCGTGCAAGATACGCAGTATTTT